The entry that follows covers one T cell receptor (beta chain) sequence. Assay used: immunoSEQ multiplex PCR; TCRdb lists only in-frame clones, some missing. The profile shows approximately 230,000 clones, approximately 84% of them singletons. The data derive from a study of blood T cell repertoires in COVID-19. Individuals aged roughly 18 to 95 years were recruited from fewer than 30 US areas. The sequencing sample was made of PBMCs or T cells enriched from blood (not recorded which). This receptor was obtained from a middle-aged man who had recovered from COVID-19.

CDR3 protein: CASSERGNSPLHF. The DNA for the CDR3 is TGTGCCAGCAGCGAACGGGGGAATTCACCCCTCCACTTT. The V call is TRBV11-3, the J call TRBJ1-6; a weak D match, TRBD1 (5 bases). Trimming cost V 5 bases and J 7 bases, with 9 bases left between them. The germline V gene has CDR1 SGHNT and CDR2 YENEEA. This CDR3 has 13 amino acids.